This entry lists 28 T cell receptor beta chains sequenced from one sample in a study of regulatory T cells in long-lasting Graves disease. Time point described: newly diagnosed GD, antithyroid drugs for less than 3 months. The TCR library was prepared using RNA isolated from PBMCs. Construction of the TCR beta libraries employed iRepertoire HTBI primers in conjunction with Arm-PCR of CDR3 regions. TCRdb reanalysed the multiplex PCR reads using MiXCR and keeps one entry per CDR3 protein. This table holds roughly 560,000 distinct CDR3 sequences, about 12% found once. Separately, the same data were catalogued under a study of T cells in Graves' hyperthyroidism and ophthalmopathy.

The starting material was peripheral blood mononuclear cells (PBMCs), obtained at new diagnosis, from a patient treated with antithyroid drugs. Every receptor here comes from a woman between 25 and 40 years old with Graves disease.

This clonotype showed up many times. The genes are TRBV19 and TRBJ2-1; 11 bases match TRBD2. This CDR3 contains 15 residues. The germline gives CDR1 LNHDA, CDR2 SQIVND (reference sequence). J lost 6 bases, V lost 7 bases, and 8 bases had no gene match. This chain's CDR3 is CASTGGTSGRNEQFF. In DNA, the CDR3 is TGTGCCAGTACCGGAGGGACTAGCGGACGCAATGAGCAGTTCTTC.

Many counts were recorded for this clonotype. The rearrangement links TRBV2 to TRBJ1-2; D is unclear. The ends were cut back, 2 bases at V and 5 bases at J, with 9 bases in the middle. CDR3 size: 13 residues. Germline CDR1 and CDR2: SNHLY and FYNNEI. DNA of the CDR3: TGTGCCAGCAGTGAACGGTCAGCATATGGCTACACCTTC. It yields the protein CASSERSAYGYTF.

This clonotype appeared many times. V is TRBV7-8 and J is TRBJ1-1; D is possibly TRBD1 (5 bases). The CDR3 contains 13 residues. Trimming cost V 1 base and J 10 bases, with 13 bases left between them. Germline lookup yields CDR1 SGHVS and CDR2 FQNEAQ. CDR3 sequence: CASSLGGVRGAFF. The CDR3 region has the DNA TGTGCCAGCAGCTTAGGGGGGGTCCGAGGAGCTTTCTTT.

This clonotype was detected a few times. V and J are TRBV28 and TRBJ2-7; D is perhaps TRBD2 (5 bases). This CDR3 has 13 residues. Trimming took off 7 bases at V and 1 base at J, with 11 bases between the two ends. CDR1 MDHEN and CDR2 SYDVKM come from the germline V gene. The CDR3 protein is CASKTEGSYEQYF. The CDR3 nucleotides read TGTGCCAGCAAAACTGAGGGATCCTACGAGCAGTACTTC.

This clonotype was found many times. The CDR3 region is CAISELQNYGYTF. The CDR3 DNA sequence: TGTGCCATCAGTGAGTTACAAAACTATGGCTACACCTTC. V is TRBV10-3 and J is TRBJ1-2, with D uncertain. CDR3 length: 13 amino acids. Trimming pared 1 base from V and 2 bases from J, leaving 5 bases between. The germline V gene encodes CDR1 ENHRY and CDR2 SYGVKD.

In its sample, this clonotype was seen many times. The V and J genes are TRBV2 and TRBJ2-5, with 12 bases fitting TRBD2. CDR3 length: 16 amino acids. The germline V gene has CDR1 SNHLY and CDR2 FYNNEI. The trim removed 6 bases at V and 2 bases at J, leaving 7 bases unmatched. DNA for the CDR3: TGTGCCAGCAGGTTAGGACTAGCGGGAAATCAAGAGACCCAGTACTTC. This translates into CASRLGLAGNQETQYF.

A word on this clonotype: A much larger clonotype is one base distant, so this may be a read error. The CDR3 loop reads CASNFRDGLRETQYF. The CDR3 coding sequence is TGTGCCAGCAACTTCCGGGACGGACTTCGAGAGACCCAGTACTTC. The chain combines TRBV7-9 with TRBJ2-3, with D perhaps matching TRBD1 or TRBD2 (5 bases each). The J call is doubtful: the DNA matches TRBJ2-5 better. Per germline, CDR1 SEHNR and CDR2 FQNEAQ (reference sequence). The CDR3 is made up of 15 amino acids.

The chain uses TRBV6-1 and TRBJ1-1; 9 positions agree with TRBD1. Germline CDR1 is MNHNS and CDR2 is SASEGT. This CDR3 has 14 residues. The V and J ends lost 6 bases and 7 bases, in that order; junction bases with no gene match: 9. In DNA form, the CDR3 reads TGTGCCAGCAGGGAGGGACAGGGAACTATTGAAGCTTTCTTT. Amino acid sequence: CASREGQGTIEAFF.

V and J are TRBV24-1 and TRBJ2-3, with 7 bases fitting TRBD1. This CDR3 is 16 amino acids long. From germline, CDR1 is KGHDR and CDR2 SFDVKD. J gave up 4 bases and V 9 bases, and 15 bases lay outside the gene matches. This CDR3 is CATGDRQYPHADTQYF. CDR3 DNA sequence: TGTGCCACCGGGGACAGACAGTACCCACACGCAGATACGCAGTATTTT.

This clonotype was counted at least ten times. The chain recombines TRBV29-1 with TRBJ1-1; D gene uncertain. The CDR3 runs to 13 residues. The germline V gene has CDR1 SQVTM and CDR2 ANQGSEA. The ends were cut back, 8 bases at V and 4 bases at J, with 17 bases in the middle. The CDR3 loop is CSFGSVLGTEAFF. For the CDR3, the DNA is TGCAGCTTTGGGTCGGTGCTGGGCACTGAAGCTTTCTTT.

The chain couples TRBV5-4 to TRBJ2-3, with D unclear. Germline V CDR1 and CDR2: SGHNT, YYREEE (reference sequence). The V end was cut by 4 bases, the J end by 6 bases, with 9 bases between. This CDR3 is built from 12 residues. The CDR3 region is CASSRIEDTQYF. The CDR3 nucleotides read TGTGCCAGCAGCCGGATCGAGGATACGCAGTATTTT.

This clonotype was seen a few times. This chain links TRBV30 with TRBJ2-1; D remains ambiguous. Germline V gene lookup returns CDR1 GTSNPN and CDR2 SVGIG (reference sequence). V gave up 8 bases and J gave up 9 bases, with 20 bases separating them. The CDR3 has 13 amino acids. The DNA for the CDR3 is TGTGCCCTAACAAGTAAAAGTTTCGGTGAGCAGTTCTTC. Translating gives CALTSKSFGEQFF.

This clonotype occurred many times. V gene TRBV2 combines with J gene TRBJ1-1; unclear D gene. Germline CDR1 and CDR2: SNHLY and FYNNEI. V lost 7 bases and J 6 bases, leaving 12 bases between the germline ends. The CDR3 spans 12 residues. The CDR3: CASKLAGAEAFF. The DNA for the CDR3 is TGTGCCAGCAAGTTAGCGGGAGCTGAAGCTTTCTTT.

This clonotype has ten or more counts. The chain has TRBV28 and TRBJ2-7; 7 bases match TRBD1. The CDR3 contains 16 residues. Germline CDR1 and CDR2: MDHEN and SYDVKM. The junction had 12 bases not matched to a gene; V was cut back by 3 bases and J by 4 bases. CDR3 DNA sequence: TGTGCCAGCAGTTTGGACAGGCCCCGGATCCGTTACGAGCAGTACTTC. Translated: CASSLDRPRIRYEQYF.

At least ten counts were recorded for this clonotype. CDR3 DNA: TGTGCCAGCAGCTTTGGCCCTAGCGGGCTTAGCACAGATACGCAGTATTTT. Its protein is CASSFGPSGLSTDTQYF. This chain connects TRBV7-2 to TRBJ2-3; TRBD2 agrees at 8 bases. The CDR3 has 17 residues. Germline values: CDR1 SGHTA, CDR2 FQGNSA. Trimming cost V 3 bases and J 0 bases; bases outside gene matches: 8.

In its sample, this clonotype was seen many times. The CDR3 loop is CAWSGRIKTYEQYF. The CDR3 DNA is TGTGCCTGGAGTGGACGGATAAAGACCTACGAGCAGTACTTC. The rearrangement links TRBV30 to TRBJ2-7, with no clear D. Looked up from germline, CDR1 is GTSNPN and CDR2 is SVGIG (reference sequence). Trimming stripped 1 base from V and 2 bases from J, with 12 bases between. This CDR3 contains 14 residues. Based on the CDR3 plus reference TRBV30 and TRBJ2-7, the full variable domain is SQTIHQWPATLVQPVGSPLSLECTVEGTSNPNLYWYRQAAGRGLQLLFYSVGIGQISSEVPQNLSASRPQDRQFILSSKKLLLSDSGFYLCAWSGRIKTYEQYFGPGTRLTVT.

This clonotype has more than one count but fewer than ten. The chain has TRBV7-9 and TRBJ2-1; 10 bases line up with TRBD2. The J segment lost 5 bases and the V segment lost 0 bases, leaving 4 bases of the junction unmatched. The CDR3 is made up of 16 amino acids. Germline V lookup: CDR1 SEHNR, CDR2 FQNEAQ (reference sequence). In DNA, the CDR3 is TGTGCCAGCAGCTTAGCGCCTAGCGGGAGCCACAATGAGCAGTTCTTC. Translated: CASSLAPSGSHNEQFF.

This clonotype has a count of ten or more. The rearrangement links TRBV18 to TRBJ2-5; TRBD1 is a possible D gene (5 bases). The CDR3 covers 15 residues. Germline V lookup: CDR1 KGHSH, CDR2 LQKENI. Trimming took 3 bases from V and 2 from J, leaving 13 bases between them. Here the CDR3 DNA reads TGTGCCAGCTCACCGGGAAAGGGGATTCAAGAGACCCAGTACTTC. Translation: CASSPGKGIQETQYF.

This clonotype was detected ten times or more. The chain employs TRBV18 and TRBJ2-3, with 7 bases aligning to TRBD2. Losses at the gene ends were 5 bases for V and 2 bases for J; bases not matched to a gene: 4. The CDR3 is made up of 14 amino acids. Looked up from germline, CDR1 is KGHSH and CDR2 is LQKENI. The CDR3 loop is CASSTGRLTDTQYF. The CDR3 bases are TGTGCCAGCTCAACCGGGAGGCTCACAGATACGCAGTATTTT.

In this sample, this clonotype turned up a few times. The chain combines TRBV20-1 with TRBJ2-1; weak D call: TRBD2 (6 bases). There are 13 residues in the CDR3. V was clipped by 3 bases and J by 7 bases, with 13 bases between them. Germline V gene data show CDR1 as DFQATT and CDR2 as SNEGSKA (reference sequence). In DNA form, the CDR3 reads TGCAGTGCTAGGACTAGTTTGAGGAATGAGCAGTTCTTC. Translation gives CSARTSLRNEQFF.

This clonotype has ten or more counts. The V call is TRBV6-1, the J call TRBJ2-7; 7 bases line up with TRBD1. CDR1 is MNHNS and CDR2 is SASEGT in the germline V gene. This CDR3 spans 17 amino acids. Trimming took 3 bases from V and 0 from J; bases not matched to a gene: 11. In nucleotides, the CDR3 is TGTGCCAGCAGTGACAAGACAGGGCTCCACTTCTCCTACGAGCAGTACTTC. Protein: CASSDKTGLHFSYEQYF.

With regard to this clonotype: At one of its ends the junction is not consistent with the germline gene, which may arise from a read error. DNA for the CDR3: TGTGCCAGCAGCTTATTAGCGGAGGGGTACGATGAGCACTTCTTC. Residues: CASSLLAEGYDEHFF. The genes are TRBV11-3 and TRBJ2-1; weak D call: TRBD2 (6 bases). Germline V gene lookup returns CDR1 SGHNT and CDR2 YENEEA. CDR3 length: 15 residues. Full variable domain (outside the CDR3, taken from reference TRBV11-3 and TRBJ2-1): EAGVVQSPRYKIIEKKQPVAFWCNPISGHNTLYWYLQNLGQGPELLIRYENEEAVDDSQLPKDRFSAERLKGVDSTLKIQPAELGDSAVYLCASSLLAEGYDEHFFGPGTRLTVL.

This clonotype showed up many times. CDR3 DNA sequence: TGTGCCAGCTCACCGATACAACAGGATGGCTACACCTTC. Its translation: CASSPIQQDGYTF. The rearrangement uses TRBV18 and TRBJ1-2; a possible D gene is TRBD1 (5 bases). V was clipped by 3 bases and J by 6 bases, with 11 bases between them. The CDR3 runs 13 residues. Per germline, CDR1 KGHSH and CDR2 LQKENI.

Only a few counts were recorded for this clonotype. V and J are TRBV19 and TRBJ1-1; D remains ambiguous. There are 12 residues in the CDR3. Germline V gene data show CDR1 as LNHDA and CDR2 as SQIVND (reference sequence). V gave up 5 bases and J gave up 5 bases, with 9 bases separating them. This CDR3 is CASSSTFTEAFF. Here the CDR3 DNA reads TGTGCCAGTAGTTCGACGTTTACTGAAGCTTTCTTT.

This clonotype was seen at least ten times. This chain uses TRBV15 with TRBJ1-5; tentative D call: TRBD1 (5 bases). CDR1 and CDR2 from the germline V gene are LNHNV and YYDKDF (reference sequence). The CDR3 has 18 amino acids. V was shortened by 4 bases and J by 1 base, with 20 bases between the two germline ends. Here the CDR3 reads CATSTYAGTRGSNQPQHF. In DNA, the CDR3 is TGTGCCACCAGCACGTACGCCGGGACTAGGGGAAGCAATCAGCCCCAGCATTTT.

Turning to this clonotype: This likely traces to a read error, being one base from a far larger clone. The chain is built from TRBV12-3 or TRBV12-4 and TRBJ2-1, with D possibly TRBD1 on 5 matching bases. V was shortened by 5 bases and J by 10 bases, with 15 bases between the two germline ends. CDR3 length equals 13 residues. CDR3 nucleotide sequence: TGTGCCAGCAGTCTTCAGGGTCCCTACGAGCAGTTCTTC. Translation gives CASSLQGPYEQFF.

This clonotype was counted many times. The chain recombines TRBV19 with TRBJ2-1, with 8 bases matching TRBD2. Germline V gives CDR1 LNHDA, CDR2 SQIVND (reference sequence). The CDR3 is made up of 16 amino acids. Germline trimming cut 6 bases from V and 4 bases from J; bases unmatched to any gene: 11. As DNA, the CDR3 is TGTGCCAGTAGGCCCCGGGGGGGGACGAAATACAATGAGCAGTTCTTC. It translates to CASRPRGGTKYNEQFF.

The J gene is TRBJ2-1, the V gene TRBV19, with TRBD2 identical over 10 bases. The germline V gene has CDR1 LNHDA and CDR2 SQIVND (reference sequence). The CDR3 runs 15 residues. J gave up 7 bases and V 5 bases, and 8 bases lay outside the gene matches. CDR3 sequence (DNA): TGTGCCAGTAGTCCCAAACTAGCGGGGACTAATGAGCAGTTCTTC. It translates to CASSPKLAGTNEQFF. Complete variable domain (other parts from reference TRBV19 and TRBJ2-1): DGGITQSPKYLFRKEGQNVTLSCEQNLNHDAMYWYRQDPGQGLRLIYYSQIVNDFQKGDIAEGYSVSREKKESFPLTVTSAQKNPTAFYLCASSPKLAGTNEQFFGPGTRLTVL.